This T cell receptor (beta chain) was sequenced during a study of T cells in Graves' hyperthyroidism and ophthalmopathy. Study as a whole: The blood sample was taken at first diagnosis, before treatment began.

With V trimmed by 2 bases and J by 4 bases, 15 bases remained unmatched. Germline V CDR1 and CDR2: MDHEN, SYDVKM. This CDR3 has 18 amino acids. Amplification yielded TCR beta CDR3 regions, with RNA transcripts as the source. First-round RT-PCR of the TCR CDR3 relied on the HTBI primer set. MiXCR was run by TCRdb on the multiplex PCR reads, yielding one entry per CDR3 protein. Among under 400,000 distinct CDR3 sequences listed, around 15% were seen once. The table lists this clonotype with many counts. This TCR was recovered from an older woman with Graves' ophthalmopathy. The genes are TRBV28 and TRBJ2-7; 9 bases are a match to TRBD1. Source material: blood. The CDR3 bases are TGTGCCAGCAGTTTAATGTCCCCCGGGACAGGGATAGGATACGAGCAGTACTTC. Translation gives CASSLMSPGTGIGYEQYF.